This TCR beta chain is drawn from a study of T cells after posttransplantation cyclophosphamide. Assay used: immunoSEQ multiplex PCR; TCRdb lists only in-frame clones, some missing. The sample includes about 37,000 clones, none of them occurring once. Germline lookup yields CDR1 MNHEY and CDR2 SMNVEV (reference sequence). The V and J ends lost 5 bases and 5 bases, in that order; junction bases with no gene match: 8. The CDR3 is 15 residues long. In this sample, this clone turned up many times. Sample: PBMCs. V usage is TRBV27 and J usage is TRBJ1-4; 7 bases are shared with TRBD1. This receptor was obtained from a man aged 25-40 years in good health and a related stem cell transplant donor. The CDR3 protein is CASSPTGARNEKLFF. The CDR3 bases are TGTGCCAGCAGTCCTACAGGGGCTCGGAATGAAAAACTGTTTTTT.